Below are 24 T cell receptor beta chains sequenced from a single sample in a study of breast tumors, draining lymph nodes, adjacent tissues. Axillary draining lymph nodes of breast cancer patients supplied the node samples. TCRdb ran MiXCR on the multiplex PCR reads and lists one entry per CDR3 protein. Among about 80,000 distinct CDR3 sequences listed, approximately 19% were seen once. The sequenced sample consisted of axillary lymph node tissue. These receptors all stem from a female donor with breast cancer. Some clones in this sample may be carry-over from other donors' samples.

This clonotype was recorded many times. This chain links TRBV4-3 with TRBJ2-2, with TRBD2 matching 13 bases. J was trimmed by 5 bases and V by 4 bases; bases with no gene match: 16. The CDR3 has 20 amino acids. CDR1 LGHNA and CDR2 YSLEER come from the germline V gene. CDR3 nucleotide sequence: TGCGCCAGCAGCCGGGATCTACGGACTAGCGGGAGACTTCGGACCGGGGAGCTGTTTTTT. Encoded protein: CASSRDLRTSGRLRTGELFF.

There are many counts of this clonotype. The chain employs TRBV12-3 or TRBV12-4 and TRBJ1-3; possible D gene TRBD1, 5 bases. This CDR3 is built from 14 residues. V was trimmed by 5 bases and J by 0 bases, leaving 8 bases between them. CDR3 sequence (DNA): TGTGCCAGCAGTATGGACATCTCTGGAAACACCATATATTTT. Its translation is CASSMDISGNTIYF.

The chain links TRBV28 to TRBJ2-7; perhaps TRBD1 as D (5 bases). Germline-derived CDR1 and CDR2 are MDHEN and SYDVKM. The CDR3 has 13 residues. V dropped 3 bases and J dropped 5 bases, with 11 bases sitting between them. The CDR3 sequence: CASSFGAANEQYF. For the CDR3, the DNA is TGTGCCAGCAGTTTTGGGGCTGCCAACGAGCAGTACTTC.

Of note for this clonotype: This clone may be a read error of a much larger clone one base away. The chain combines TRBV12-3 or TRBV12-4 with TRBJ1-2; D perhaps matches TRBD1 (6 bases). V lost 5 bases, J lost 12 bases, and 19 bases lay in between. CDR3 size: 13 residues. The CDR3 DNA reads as TGTGCCAGCAGTCTAGGGGGAGAGGGACGTAACACCTTC. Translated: CASSLGGEGRNTF.

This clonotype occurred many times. The CDR3 spells CASSTRIYREGYGYTF. DNA for the CDR3: TGTGCCAGTAGTACCCGAATTTACAGGGAAGGCTATGGCTACACCTTC. V gene TRBV19 combines with J gene TRBJ1-2; TRBD1 might be the D (6 bases). Deletions cut 4 bases from V and 4 bases from J, with 19 bases between. In germline, CDR1 is LNHDA, CDR2 SQIVND (reference sequence). CDR3 length equals 16 residues.

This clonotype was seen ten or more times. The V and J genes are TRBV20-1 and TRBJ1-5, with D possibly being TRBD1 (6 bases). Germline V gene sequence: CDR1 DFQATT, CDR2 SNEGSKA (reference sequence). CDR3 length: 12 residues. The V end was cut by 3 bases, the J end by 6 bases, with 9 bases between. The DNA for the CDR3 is TGCAGTGCTAGGGAGGGGGGTCAGCCCCAGCATTTT. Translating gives CSAREGGQPQHF.

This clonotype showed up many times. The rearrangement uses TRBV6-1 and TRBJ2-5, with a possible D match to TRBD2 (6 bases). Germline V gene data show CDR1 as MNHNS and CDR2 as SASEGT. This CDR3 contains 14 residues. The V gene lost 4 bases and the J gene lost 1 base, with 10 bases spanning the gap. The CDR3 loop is CASSGDWPQETQYF. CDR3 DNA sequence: TGTGCCAGCAGTGGGGACTGGCCCCAAGAGACCCAGTACTTC.

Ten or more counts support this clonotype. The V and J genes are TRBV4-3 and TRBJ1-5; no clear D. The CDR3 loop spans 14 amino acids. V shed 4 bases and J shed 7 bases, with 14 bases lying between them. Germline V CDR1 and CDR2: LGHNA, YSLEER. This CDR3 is CASSPTSGSQPQHF. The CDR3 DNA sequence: TGCGCCAGCAGCCCCACCTCCGGGTCCCAGCCCCAGCATTTT.

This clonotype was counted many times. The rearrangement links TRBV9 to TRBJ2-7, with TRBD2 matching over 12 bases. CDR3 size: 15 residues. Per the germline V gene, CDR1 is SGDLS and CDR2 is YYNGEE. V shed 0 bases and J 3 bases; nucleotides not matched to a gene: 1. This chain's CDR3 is CASSVGTSGDYEQYF. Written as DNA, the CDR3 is TGTGCCAGCAGCGTAGGGACTAGCGGGGACTACGAGCAGTACTTC.

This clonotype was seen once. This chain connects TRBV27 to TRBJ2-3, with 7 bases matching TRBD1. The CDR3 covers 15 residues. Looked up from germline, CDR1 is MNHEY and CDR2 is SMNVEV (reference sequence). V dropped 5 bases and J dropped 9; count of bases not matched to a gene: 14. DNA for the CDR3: TGTGCCAGCAGTGGTCCGGGACAGCTTGTTTCCACGCAGTATTTT. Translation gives CASSGPGQLVSTQYF.

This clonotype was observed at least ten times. The CDR3, as DNA: TGTGCTAGTGGTTTGGTACTTGCGGGAGGGTACACCGGGGAGCTGTTTTTT. This sequence encodes CASGLVLAGGYTGELFF. V gene TRBV12-5 combines with J gene TRBJ2-2, with 9 bases that match TRBD2. This CDR3 region has 17 residues. J gave up 3 bases and V 0 bases, and 5 bases lay outside the gene matches. CDR1 LGHNT and CDR2 FRNRAP come from the germline V gene.

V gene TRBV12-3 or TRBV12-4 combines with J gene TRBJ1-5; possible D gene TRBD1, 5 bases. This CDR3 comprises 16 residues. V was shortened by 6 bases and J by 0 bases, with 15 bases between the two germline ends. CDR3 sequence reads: CASSTGTAYSNQPQHF. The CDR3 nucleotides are TGTGCCAGCAGCACCGGGACGGCTTATAGCAATCAGCCCCAGCATTTT.

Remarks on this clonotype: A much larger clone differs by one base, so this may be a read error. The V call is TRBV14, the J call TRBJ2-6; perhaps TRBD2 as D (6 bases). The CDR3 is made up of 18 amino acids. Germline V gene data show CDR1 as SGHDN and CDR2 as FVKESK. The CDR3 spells CAGSQVTRALSGANVLTF. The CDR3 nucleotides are TGTGCCGGCAGCCAAGTGACTAGAGCTTTGTCTGGGGCCAACGTCCTGACTTTC.

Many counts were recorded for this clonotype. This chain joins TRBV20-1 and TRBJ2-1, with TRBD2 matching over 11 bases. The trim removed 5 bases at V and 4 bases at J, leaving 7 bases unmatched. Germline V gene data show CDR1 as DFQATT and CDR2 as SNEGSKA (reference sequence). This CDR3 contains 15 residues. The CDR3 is CSAGAGTSGYNEQFF. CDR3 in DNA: TGCAGTGCTGGAGCCGGGACTAGCGGTTACAATGAGCAGTTCTTC.

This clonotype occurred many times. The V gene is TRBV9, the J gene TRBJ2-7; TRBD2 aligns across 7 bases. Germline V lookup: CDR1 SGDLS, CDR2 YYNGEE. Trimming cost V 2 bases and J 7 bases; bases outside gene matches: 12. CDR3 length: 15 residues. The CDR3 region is CASSVSGTREREQYF. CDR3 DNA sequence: TGTGCCAGCAGCGTGAGCGGGACCAGGGAGAGGGAGCAGTACTTC.

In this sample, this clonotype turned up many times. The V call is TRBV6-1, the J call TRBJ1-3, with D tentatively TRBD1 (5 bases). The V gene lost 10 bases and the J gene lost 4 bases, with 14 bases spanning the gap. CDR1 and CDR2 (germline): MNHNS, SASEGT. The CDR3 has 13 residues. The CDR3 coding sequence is TGTGCCACTGCGGGGGACTACGGAAACACCATATATTTT. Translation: CATAGDYGNTIYF.

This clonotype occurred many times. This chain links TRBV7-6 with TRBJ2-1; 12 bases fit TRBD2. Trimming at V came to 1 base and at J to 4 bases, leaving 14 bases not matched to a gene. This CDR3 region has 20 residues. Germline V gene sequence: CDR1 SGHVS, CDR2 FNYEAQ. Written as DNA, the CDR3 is TGTGCCAGCAGCTTAGAAGTCCCTGGCGGGCTAGCGGGAGGGTACAATGAGCAGTTCTTC. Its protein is CASSLEVPGGLAGGYNEQFF.

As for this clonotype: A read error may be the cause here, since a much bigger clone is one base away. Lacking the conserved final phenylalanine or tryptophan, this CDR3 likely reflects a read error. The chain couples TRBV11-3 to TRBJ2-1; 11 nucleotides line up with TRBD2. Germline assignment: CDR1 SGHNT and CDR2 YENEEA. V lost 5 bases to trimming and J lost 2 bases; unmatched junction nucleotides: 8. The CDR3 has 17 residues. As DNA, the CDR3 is TGTGCCAGCAGCCAACCAAAGGGACTAGCGGCCTACAATGAGCAGTTCCTC. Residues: CASSQPKGLAAYNEQFL.

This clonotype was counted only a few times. The CDR3 nucleotides read TGTGCCAGCCCCGCGGGGCTCTCCGGGGAGCTGTTTTTT. Protein: CASPAGLSGELFF. The rearrangement joins TRBV19 to TRBJ2-2; weak D call: TRBD2 (6 bases). The length of the CDR3 is 13 residues. Germline V CDR1 and CDR2: LNHDA, SQIVND (reference sequence). V was cut by 9 bases and J by 6 bases, with 14 bases left in between.

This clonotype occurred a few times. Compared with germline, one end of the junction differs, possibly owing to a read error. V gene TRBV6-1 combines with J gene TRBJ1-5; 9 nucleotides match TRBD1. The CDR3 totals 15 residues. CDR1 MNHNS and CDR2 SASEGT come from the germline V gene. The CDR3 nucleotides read TGTGCCAGCAGTGTAGACAGGGGGGATTATCAGCCCCGGCATTTT. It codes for CASSVDRGDYQPRHF.

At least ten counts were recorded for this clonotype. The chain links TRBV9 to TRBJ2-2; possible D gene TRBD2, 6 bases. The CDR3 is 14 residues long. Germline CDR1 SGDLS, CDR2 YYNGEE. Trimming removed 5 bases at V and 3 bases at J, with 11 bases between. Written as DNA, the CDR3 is TGTGCCAGCAGGGTACTAGCCGACACCGGGGAGCTGTTTTTT. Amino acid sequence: CASRVLADTGELFF.

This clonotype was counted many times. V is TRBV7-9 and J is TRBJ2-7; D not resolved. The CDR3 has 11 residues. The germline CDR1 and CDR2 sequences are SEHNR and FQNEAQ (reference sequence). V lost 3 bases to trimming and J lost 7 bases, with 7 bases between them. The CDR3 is CASSFSAEQYF. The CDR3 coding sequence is TGTGCCAGCAGCTTTTCGGCGGAGCAGTACTTC.

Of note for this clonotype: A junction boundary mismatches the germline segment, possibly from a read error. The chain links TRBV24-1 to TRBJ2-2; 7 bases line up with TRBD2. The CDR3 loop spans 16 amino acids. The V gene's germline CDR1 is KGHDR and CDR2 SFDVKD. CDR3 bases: TGTGCCACCAGCGATTTTCGGGGGAGGGACACCGGGGAGCTGTTTTTT. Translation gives CATSDFRGRDTGELFF.

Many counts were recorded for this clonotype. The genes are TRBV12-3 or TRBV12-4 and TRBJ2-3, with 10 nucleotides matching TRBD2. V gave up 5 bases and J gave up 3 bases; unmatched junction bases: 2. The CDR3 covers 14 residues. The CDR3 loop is CASSSSGRTDTQYF. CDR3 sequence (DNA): TGTGCCAGCAGTAGTAGCGGGAGGACAGATACGCAGTATTTT.